This TCR beta chain was sequenced for a study of blood T cell repertoires in COVID-19. Study as a whole: Sites across the United States, Italy and Spain contributed samples from acute and convalescent COVID-19.

V lost 5 bases to trimming and J lost 1 base, with 7 bases between them. Germline V gene data show CDR1 as SGHTA and CDR2 as FQGNSA. The CDR3 loop spans 13 amino acids. Two negative PCRs, clearance, or symptom resolution had been documented for recovered Cohort 3 donors. The repertoire was sequenced with immunoSEQ multiplex PCR; TCRdb's copy has only in-frame clones and lacks some. The sample consists of some 150,000 clones, roughly 90% of them appearing once. The receptor was derived from a man aged 50-60 years who had recovered from COVID-19. Sample: PBMCs or T cells enriched from blood (not recorded which). The chain is built from TRBV7-2 and TRBJ2-3; D gene ambiguous. The CDR3 DNA follows: TGTGCCAGCAGCCAGATGCGCACAGATACGCAGTATTTT. Protein: CASSQMRTDTQYF.